Listed below are T cell receptor beta chains from one sample, sequenced in a study of regulatory T cells in long-lasting Graves disease. TCRdb ran MiXCR on the multiplex PCR reads and lists one entry per CDR3 protein. Of roughly 500,000 distinct CDR3 sequences detected, 12% appear once; the ten largest clones hold around 10%. These sequences were also reported in another study, on T cells in Graves' hyperthyroidism and ophthalmopathy.

The material sequenced was peripheral blood mononuclear cells (PBMCs), taken at new diagnosis, from a patient treated with antithyroid drugs. The receptors were gathered from a woman aged 25-40 years with Graves disease. Both conserved end residues are part of each CDR3.

j_gene: TRBJ2-2
v_gene: TRBV12-3/TRBV12-4
CDR3aa: CASSFPWWGREKTGELFF

j_gene: TRBJ1-4
v_gene: TRBV9
CDR3aa: CASSVGHLFF

j_gene: TRBJ2-7
v_gene: TRBV4-1
CDR3aa: CASSQVGDVYEQYF

j_gene: TRBJ2-2
v_gene: TRBV19
CDR3aa: CASRPGDSALAGELFF

j_gene: TRBJ1-6
v_gene: TRBV7-9
CDR3aa: CASSLQGVERSPLHF

j_gene: TRBJ2-1
v_gene: TRBV18
CDR3aa: CASSPGQNNEQFF

j_gene: TRBJ2-2
v_gene: TRBV5-6
CDR3aa: CASSLMPGTGSTGELFF

j_gene: TRBJ2-1
v_gene: TRBV4-3
CDR3aa: CASSQDPFGYHEQFF

j_gene: -
v_gene: TRBV28
CDR3aa: CASSRGTSGRSRKYNEQFF

j_gene: TRBJ2-1
v_gene: TRBV2
CDR3aa: CASSEGHRGQNEQFF

j_gene: TRBJ1-2
v_gene: TRBV9
CDR3aa: CASSVGDRGIVRDGYTF

j_gene: TRBJ2-1
v_gene: TRBV20-1
CDR3aa: CSARKAGGPTGEQFF

j_gene: TRBJ2-3
v_gene: TRBV19
CDR3aa: CASNPRTNSDTQYF

j_gene: TRBJ2-1
v_gene: TRBV5-6
CDR3aa: CASSLLIAGRDEQFF

j_gene: TRBJ2-1
v_gene: TRBV6-5
CDR3aa: CASSYGQGEGDEQFF

j_gene: TRBJ2-1
v_gene: TRBV12-3/TRBV12-4
CDR3aa: CASSPRAGGAYNEQFF

j_gene: TRBJ1-5
v_gene: TRBV3-1
CDR3aa: CASSQETYQPQHF

j_gene: TRBJ2-1
v_gene: TRBV7-8
CDR3aa: CASSSGLAGIPWYNEQFF

j_gene: TRBJ1-5
v_gene: TRBV7-8
CDR3aa: CASSPRLSDSNQPQHF

j_gene: TRBJ1-3
v_gene: TRBV3-1
CDR3aa: CASSATGRAGNTIYF

j_gene: TRBJ1-5
v_gene: TRBV19
CDR3aa: CASSIEAAINQPQHF

j_gene: TRBJ2-2
v_gene: TRBV2
CDR3aa: CASSEGELFF

j_gene: TRBJ1-5
v_gene: TRBV2
CDR3aa: CASLRGGNQPQHF

j_gene: TRBJ2-5
v_gene: TRBV3-1
CDR3aa: CASSPNFGTSRETQYF

j_gene: TRBJ1-3
v_gene: TRBV4-1
CDR3aa: CASSLGLGNTIYF

j_gene: TRBJ2-1
v_gene: TRBV15
CDR3aa: CATAFRLVISYNEQFF

j_gene: TRBJ2-3
v_gene: TRBV27
CDR3aa: CASSPVGSGRATDTQYF

j_gene: TRBJ2-1
v_gene: TRBV24-1
CDR3aa: CATSDKGQLFQEGQFF

j_gene: TRBJ1-5
v_gene: TRBV19
CDR3aa: CASSINEAAQPQHF

j_gene: TRBJ1-3
v_gene: TRBV6-5
CDR3aa: CASSYPGTGGSGNTIYF

j_gene: TRBJ2-7
v_gene: TRBV3-1
CDR3aa: CASSQADISYEQYF

j_gene: TRBJ1-6
v_gene: TRBV3-1
CDR3aa: CASSRSWGSSPLHF

j_gene: TRBJ2-1
v_gene: TRBV5-4
CDR3aa: CASSWGTLNEQFF

j_gene: TRBJ1-1
v_gene: TRBV18
CDR3aa: CASSPKTGVGTEAFF

j_gene: TRBJ2-7
v_gene: TRBV7-2
CDR3aa: CASSLHKTSGVRLTPYEQYF

j_gene: TRBJ2-1
v_gene: TRBV11-2
CDR3aa: CASSLEAGGQNEQFF

j_gene: TRBJ1-5
v_gene: TRBV2
CDR3aa: CASSEGQVNNQPQHF

j_gene: TRBJ2-1
v_gene: TRBV24-1
CDR3aa: CATSAIPGTGSHNEQFF

j_gene: TRBJ2-7
v_gene: TRBV15
CDR3aa: CATSSLSGSGSYEQYF

j_gene: TRBJ2-5
v_gene: TRBV5-5
CDR3aa: CASSLNGGWETQYF

j_gene: TRBJ1-3
v_gene: TRBV11-2
CDR3aa: CASSLVDTIYF